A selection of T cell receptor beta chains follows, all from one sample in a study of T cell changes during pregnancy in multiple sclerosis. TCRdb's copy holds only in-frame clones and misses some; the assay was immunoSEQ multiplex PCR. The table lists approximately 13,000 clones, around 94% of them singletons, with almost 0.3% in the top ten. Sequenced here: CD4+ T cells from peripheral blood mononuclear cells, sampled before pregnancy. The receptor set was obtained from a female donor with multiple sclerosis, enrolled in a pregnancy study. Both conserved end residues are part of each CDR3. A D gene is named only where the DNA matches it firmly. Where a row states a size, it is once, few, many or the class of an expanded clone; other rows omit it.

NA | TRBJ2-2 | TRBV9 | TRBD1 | CASSVGTGGTGELFF | TGTGCCAGCAGCGTGGGGACAGGGGGCACCGGGGAGCTGTTTTTT
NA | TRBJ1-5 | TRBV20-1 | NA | CSVGGRQPQHF | TGCAGTGTAGGAGGGCGTCAGCCCCAGCATTTT
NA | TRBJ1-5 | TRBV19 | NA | CASSRLGSNQPQHF | TGTGCCAGTAGTAGGCTCGGGAGCAATCAGCCCCAGCATTTT
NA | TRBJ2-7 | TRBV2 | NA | CASAGGDRGLLYEQYF | TGTGCCAGTGCGGGAGGGGACAGGGGCCTCCTTTACGAGCAGTACTTC
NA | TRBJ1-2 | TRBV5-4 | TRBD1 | CASSVPSDRGRGYTF | TGTGCCAGCAGCGTACCCTCCGACAGGGGGCGAGGCTACACCTTC
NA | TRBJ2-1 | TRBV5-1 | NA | CASSPTLGGASYNEQFF | TGCGCCAGCAGCCCGACCCTTGGGGGGGCATCCTACAATGAGCAGTTCTTC
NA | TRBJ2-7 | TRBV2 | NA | CASSERYYEQYF | TGTGCCAGCAGTGAACGGTACTACGAGCAGTACTTC
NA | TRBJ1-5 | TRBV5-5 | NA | CASSLKGVGQPQHF | TGTGCCAGCAGCTTGAAAGGGGTCGGGCAGCCCCAGCATTTT
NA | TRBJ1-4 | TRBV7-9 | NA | CASSSRRGDATNEKLFF | TGTGCCAGCAGCTCCAGACGGGGGGATGCAACTAATGAAAAACTGTTTTTT
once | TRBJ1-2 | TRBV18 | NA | CASSPPTVNYGYTF | TGTGCCAGCTCACCGCCGACAGTGAACTATGGCTACACCTTC
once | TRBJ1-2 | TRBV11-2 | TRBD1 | CASSSPGQGFGYTF | TGTGCCAGCAGCTCTCCGGGACAGGGGTTTGGCTACACCTTC
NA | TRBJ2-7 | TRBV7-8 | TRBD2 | CASSPKRTSGGSEQYF | TGTGCCAGCAGCCCCAAAAGGACTAGCGGGGGATCTGAGCAGTACTTC
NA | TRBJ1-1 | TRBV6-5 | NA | CASSYPRGTNTEAFF | TGTGCCAGCAGTTACCCCAGGGGAACTAACACTGAAGCTTTCTTT
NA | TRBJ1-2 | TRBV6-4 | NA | CASSEAGFGYTF | TGTGCCAGCAGTGAGGCGGGTTTTGGCTACACCTTC
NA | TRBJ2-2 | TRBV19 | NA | CASKVSEVSVTGELFF | TGTGCCAGTAAGGTTTCAGAGGTTTCGGTCACCGGGGAGCTGTTTTTT
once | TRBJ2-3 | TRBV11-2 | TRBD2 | CAIRVTGGDFGTQYF | TGTGCCATCCGAGTAACGGGGGGGGATTTTGGTACGCAGTATTTT
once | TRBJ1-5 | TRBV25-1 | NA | CASSERDTYQPQHF | TGTGCCAGCAGTGAAAGGGACACGTATCAGCCCCAGCATTTT
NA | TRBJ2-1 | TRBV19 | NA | CASSIDWISYNEQFF | TGTGCCAGTAGTATTGACTGGATTTCCTACAATGAGCAGTTCTTC
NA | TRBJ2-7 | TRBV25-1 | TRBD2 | CASSEYEFMAGDSYEQYF | TGTGCCAGCAGTGAATATGAGTTTATGGCGGGGGACTCCTACGAGCAGTACTTC
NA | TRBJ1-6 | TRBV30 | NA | CAWSLQVYNSPLHF | TGTGCCTGGAGTTTACAAGTCTATAATTCACCCCTCCACTTT